This is a list of T cell receptor beta chains from one sample in a study of CD8+ T cells in alopecia areata. Measured with immunoSEQ multiplex PCR; TCRdb has only the in-frame clones, and not every one. The sample holds about 130,000 clones, approximately 58% seen once. The source material was CD4+ T cells sorted from blood, sampled at week 0. Receptor source: a human donor with alopecia areata. The CDR3 runs from the conserved cysteine through the conserved F or W. Each record gives: clone size, J gene, D gene, V gene, CDR3 DNA, CDR3 protein. D genes are given only for firm matches. Clone size is not always given. Where it is, it says once, few, many or a class for expanded clones.

abundance: -
j_gene: TRBJ2-1
d_gene: -
v_gene: TRBV27
CDR3nt: TGTGCCAGCAGTCCCACCTCGGAGAGGGGTGGGTACAATGAGCAGTTCTTC
CDR3aa: CASSPTSERGGYNEQFF

abundance: few
j_gene: TRBJ2-6
d_gene: -
v_gene: TRBV28
CDR3nt: TGTGCCAGCAGTTTATGGGCGGGGACGGAGTCTGGGGCCAACGTCCTGACTTTC
CDR3aa: CASSLWAGTESGANVLTF

abundance: -
j_gene: TRBJ2-7
d_gene: -
v_gene: TRBV19
CDR3nt: TGTGCCAGTAACTCAAGGGGGGGTTCCTACGAGCAGTACTTC
CDR3aa: CASNSRGGSYEQYF

abundance: -
j_gene: TRBJ2-5
d_gene: -
v_gene: TRBV11-1
CDR3nt: TGTGCCAGCAGCTTAGGGTATCGAGAGACCCAGTACTTC
CDR3aa: CASSLGYRETQYF

abundance: -
j_gene: TRBJ2-1
d_gene: -
v_gene: TRBV11-2
CDR3nt: TGTGCCAGCAGCTTAGAGCTGGGGACGGTGCAGTTCTTC
CDR3aa: CASSLELGTVQFF

abundance: -
j_gene: TRBJ1-2
d_gene: -
v_gene: TRBV28
CDR3nt: TGTGCCAGCAGTTTTTCAGGGGATGGCTACACCTTC
CDR3aa: CASSFSGDGYTF

abundance: -
j_gene: TRBJ2-1
d_gene: TRBD2
v_gene: TRBV7-2
CDR3nt: TGTGCCAGCAGCACGACTAGCGGGGGGTACAATGAGCAGTTCTTC
CDR3aa: CASSTTSGGYNEQFF

abundance: few
j_gene: TRBJ2-5
d_gene: -
v_gene: TRBV7-2
CDR3nt: TGTGCCAGCAGCTTTTCCCGGCAGGGTCGACAAGAGACCCAGTACTTC
CDR3aa: CASSFSRQGRQETQYF

abundance: few
j_gene: TRBJ1-2
d_gene: -
v_gene: TRBV5-8
CDR3nt: TGTGCCAGCAGCTTACCCCCCGGGTATGGCTACACCTTC
CDR3aa: CASSLPPGYGYTF

abundance: once
j_gene: TRBJ2-3
d_gene: -
v_gene: TRBV5-1
CDR3nt: TGCGCCAGCAGCTTACCAGGCGGGTCAGATACGCAGTATTTT
CDR3aa: CASSLPGGSDTQYF

abundance: -
j_gene: TRBJ1-5
d_gene: -
v_gene: TRBV19
CDR3nt: TGTGCCAGTAGTAGAGGACAAACTTCTGGGCAGCCCCAGCATTTT
CDR3aa: CASSRGQTSGQPQHF

abundance: once
j_gene: TRBJ1-1
d_gene: TRBD1
v_gene: TRBV28
CDR3nt: TGTGCCAGCAGTACCTCAGGGGGTATGAACACTGAAGCTTTCTTT
CDR3aa: CASSTSGGMNTEAFF

abundance: few
j_gene: TRBJ2-2
d_gene: TRBD1
v_gene: TRBV2
CDR3nt: TGTGCCAGCAGCCCCCGGACAGGGTCCGGGGAGCTGTTTTTT
CDR3aa: CASSPRTGSGELFF

abundance: once
j_gene: TRBJ2-4
d_gene: -
v_gene: TRBV30
CDR3nt: TGTGCCTGGAGCGTGACCTTTACGGGAGAACGGTACTTC
CDR3aa: CAWSVTFTGERYF